This T cell receptor beta chain was sequenced for a study of T-cell reconstitution after alpha-beta-depleted transplantation in children. Overall study findings and caveats: The origin of high day-60 TCRbeta diversity in some patients lay in surviving recipient T cells and thymic progenitors. In patients about two months after transplant, alpha-beta T cells reportedly arose from several hundred expanded graft clones. The main origin of T-cell counts and diversity one year after transplant was newly produced T cells.

This clonotype came up a few times. The antigen is undetermined. Per the germline V gene, CDR1 is SGHRS and CDR2 is YFSETQ. V lost 4 bases and J lost 3, with 16 bases in between. The CDR3 sequence is 15 residues long. This sample's TCRbeta library carried unique molecular identifier barcodes. TCRdb called the PCR reads again in MiXCR, with one record for every CDR3 protein. The sample gives 700,000 to 950,000 distinct CDR3 sequences, around 17% of which show up once; under 6% is in the top ten. V is TRBV5-1 and J is TRBJ1-1, with D perhaps TRBD1 (6 bases). The specimen comprised PBMCs, mostly from graft donor cells, sampled 360 days after TCRalphabeta/CD19-depleted stem cell transplant. The receptor comes from a male patient between 5 and 17 years old who had a stem cell transplant for acute lymphoblastic leukemia, so the T cells may come from the graft donor. This CDR3 is CASSLWTAGDTEAFF. In nucleotides, the CDR3 is TGCGCCAGCAGCCTATGGACAGCGGGGGACACTGAAGCTTTCTTT.